The 3 T cell receptor beta chains reported below all come from one sample, sequenced in a study of memory CD4+ T cells and cytomegalovirus serostatus (dated by TCRdb to between 2018 and 2021). Receptors were amplified or captured by the immunoSEQ multiplex PCR assay. TCRdb holds this immuneACCESS table with in-frame rearrangements only. Some clones are missing; in checked studies, unresolved V genes explain under half, and the rest has no known cause. Recorded for this sample are about 39,000 clones; over 65% of them occurred a single time. The ten largest clones represent approximately 0.78% of the sample. Single viable CD3+CD4+CD8-CD45RO+ cells were sorted as memory CD4+ T cells on a FACSAria II. What was sequenced was memory CD4+ T cells from blood. The source is an adult in good health and CMV-seronegative.

J is TRBJ1-2 and V is TRBV9; D is unresolved. Germline V gives CDR1 SGDLS, CDR2 YYNGEE. Between the trimmed V and J ends, which lost 0 bases and 1 base, there was a span of 19 bases. The length of the CDR3 is 18 residues. The CDR3 DNA reads as TGTGCCAGCAGCGTAGGTTCCCTCGGGAACCAAGTTAACTATGGCTACACCTTC. The encoded protein is CASSVGSLGNQVNYGYTF.

This clone was seen a handful of times. The gene calls are TRBV6-1 and TRBJ1-5; D possibly corresponds to TRBD1 (6 bases). Trimming took off 6 bases at V and 2 bases at J, with 11 bases between the two ends. This CDR3 is built from 14 residues. The germline V gene has CDR1 MNHNS and CDR2 SASEGT. CDR3 coding DNA: TGTGCCAGCAGCTACAGGGTAGGCAATCAGCCCCAGCATTTT. Translated: CASSYRVGNQPQHF.

The chain links TRBV7-8 to TRBJ2-3; 14 positions match TRBD2. V shed 3 bases, J shed 4 bases, and the junction held 3 bases outside the gene matches. Germline assignment: CDR1 SGHVS and CDR2 FQNEAQ. The CDR3 sequence is 16 residues long. CDR3 coding DNA: TGTGCCAGCAGCTTTCCGACTAGCGGGGGGGCAGATACGCAGTATTTT. Its protein is CASSFPTSGGADTQYF.